The 28 T cell receptor beta chains below come from one sample, sequenced in a study of T cells in women clearing cervical HPV infection. Using immunoSEQ multiplex PCR, the repertoire was profiled, and TCRdb retains in-frame clones only, with some absent. This sample contains tens of thousands of clones. The sequenced sample consisted of blood buffy coat. The receptors originated from a woman aged 18 to 69 with a cervical HPV16 infection that either progressed to CIN3+ or cleared (not recorded which).

Concerning this clone: The missing CDR3 end, 3 residues past where the read stops, is filled in from the germline J gene. The chain couples TRBV2 to TRBJ2-7; D is perhaps TRBD1 (5 bases). Germline V gene data show CDR1 as SNHLY and CDR2 as FYNNEI. Trimming took 6 bases from V and 6 from J, leaving 12 bases between them. The CDR3 spans 12 residues. The part of the CDR3 DNA that was read is TGTGCCAGCAGCCAGACAGTCAGCGAG. Protein: CASSQTVSE. The whole CDR3 protein is CASSQTVSEQYF.

About this clone: The sequenced fragment ends 3 residues before the CDR3 boundary, so the rest is inferred from the germline J gene. The V and J genes are TRBV18 and TRBJ2-3; 8 bases fit TRBD1. Germline CDR1 is KGHSH and CDR2 is LQKENI. This CDR3 is 16 amino acids long. Trimming removed 4 bases from V and 2 bases from J; junction bases left unmatched: 8. CDR3: CASSHLGTGSTDTQYF. CDR3 bases read: TGTGCCAGCTCACACCTCGGGACAGGTTCCACAGATACG.

A word on this clone: The junction does not match germline at one end; this may be a read error. The same CDR3 arises from other DNA sequences in this sample as well. The CDR3 region is CASTPTGTGNTIYF. CDR3 DNA, as far as it was read: TGTGCCAGTACCCCGACAGGGACTGGAAACACT. The chain couples TRBV19 to TRBJ1-3; 7 bases map to TRBD1. The read stops 3 residues short of the end of the CDR3; the missing end is completed from the germline J gene. The germline V gene has CDR1 LNHDA and CDR2 SQIVND (reference sequence). The CDR3 is 14 residues long.

About this clone: Sequencing ends 3 residues short of the CDR3 end; the germline J gene provides the rest. The gene calls are TRBV2 and TRBJ1-5; no clear D. CDR1 and CDR2 from the germline V gene are SNHLY and FYNNEI. The CDR3 has 12 residues. V lost 3 bases and J lost 4, with 4 bases in between. CDR3 DNA (partial): TGTGCCAGCAGTGAGAGGAATCAGCCC. Residues: CASSERNQP. The entire CDR3 reads CASSERNQPQHF.

CDR3 DNA (partial): TGCAGTGCTAGTACGTGGAAAGGAGGGGTCAGCAATCAGCCC. The encoded protein is CSASTWKGGVSNQP. In full, the CDR3 reads CSASTWKGGVSNQPQHF. The rearrangement links TRBV20-1 to TRBJ1-5, with D tentatively TRBD1 (5 bases). The CDR3 is cut off 3 residues early in the read; its end comes from the germline J gene. The CDR3 is 17 residues long. Germline V gives CDR1 DFQATT, CDR2 SNEGSKA (reference sequence). The V end lost 3 bases, the J end lost 1 base, and 19 bases lay between the germline ends.

The CDR3 protein is CASSLEGSTGELFF. The sequenced CDR3 bases are TGTGCCAGCAGCTTGGAGGGGAGCACCGGGGAG. The rearrangement joins TRBV5-5 to TRBJ2-2, with D possibly called TRBD1 or TRBD2 (5 bases each). The DNA ends 3 residues before the CDR3 does, and the rest of the CDR3 is filled in from the germline J gene. Germline CDR1 reads SGHKS; CDR2 reads YYEKEE (reference sequence). V lost 0 bases, J lost 4 bases, and 7 bases lay in between. This CDR3 contains 14 residues. The whole variable domain, filled in from reference TRBV5-5 and TRBJ2-2, reads DAGVTQSPTHLIKTRGQQVTLRCSPISGHKSVSWYQQVLGQGPQFIFQYYEKEERGRGNFPDRFSARQFPNYSSELNVNALLLGDSALYLCASSLEGSTGELFFGEGSRLTVL.

In regard to this clone: The sequence runs out 3 residues before the end of the CDR3; the remainder is reconstructed from the germline J gene. This chain connects TRBV2 to TRBJ1-1, with a possible D match to TRBD1 (6 bases). CDR3 size: 13 residues. Germline lookup yields CDR1 SNHLY and CDR2 FYNNEI. This CDR3 is CASSEYGGLGAFF. The DNA read from the CDR3 is TGTGCCAGCAGTGAATATGGGGGCCTGGGA.

On this clone itself: The observed sequence ends 3 residues before the CDR3 terminus, with the missing tail filled in from the germline J gene. The chain carries TRBV10-1 and TRBJ2-3, with 9 bases aligning to TRBD2. Germline V gene sequence: CDR1 WNHNN, CDR2 SYGVQD (reference sequence). The trim removed 3 bases at V and 2 bases at J, leaving 6 bases unmatched. This CDR3 contains 16 residues. The chain's CDR3 is CASSDVAGDLTDTQYF. CDR3 DNA, as far as it was read: TGCGCCAGCAGTGATGTAGCGGGAGATCTCACAGATACG.

About this clone itself: The CDR3 extends 3 residues past the end of the read, so its final part is completed from the germline J gene. The chain is built from TRBV18 and TRBJ1-2; the D gene is possibly TRBD1 (5 bases). The CDR3 is 16 residues long. Germline assignment: CDR1 KGHSH and CDR2 LQKENI. Partial CDR3 DNA: TGTGCCAGCTCAGAGGGGCCCAGTAAGGGAGGTTACGAC. Its translation: CASSEGPSKGGYD. The whole CDR3 sequence is CASSEGPSKGGYDYTF.

Note on this clone: The CDR3 end lies 3 residues beyond the end of the read and is filled in from the germline J gene. The rearrangement links TRBV7-6 to TRBJ2-3; D may match TRBD1 or TRBD2 (5 bases each). From germline, CDR1 is SGHVS and CDR2 FNYEAQ. The CDR3 contains 14 residues. CDR3 region: CASSPRTKRETQYF. Partial CDR3 DNA: TGTGCCAGCAGCCCTCGGACAAAGAGGGAGACG.

As concerns this clone: The read stops 3 residues short of the end of the CDR3; the missing end is completed from the germline J gene. The chain joins TRBV5-1 to TRBJ2-2; a possible D gene is TRBD1 (6 bases). The CDR3 sequence is 17 residues long. From germline, CDR1 is SGHRS and CDR2 YFSETQ. The DNA read from the CDR3 is TGCGCCAGCAGCCCGGATGGGGGACAAAATCTCGGTTCACCG. This sequence encodes CASSPDGGQNLGSP. The full CDR3 protein reads CASSPDGGQNLGSPLFF.

Concerning this clone: Sequencing ends 3 residues short of the CDR3 end; the germline J gene provides the rest. J is TRBJ2-5 and V is TRBV30; 12 nucleotides align to TRBD2. CDR3 length equals 18 residues. The ends lost 5 bases at V and 5 bases at J; junction bases unmatched: 18. Germline CDR1 reads GTSNPN; CDR2 reads SVGIG (reference sequence). The CDR3 spells CAWGGGTSGYRQGETQYF. The part of the CDR3 DNA that was read is TGTGCCTGGGGTGGGGGGACTAGCGGGTATAGACAGGGGGAGACC.

About this clone: The CDR3 end lies 3 residues beyond the end of the read and is filled in from the germline J gene. V gene TRBV6-1 combines with J gene TRBJ1-1, with no clear D. The length of the CDR3 is 13 residues. CDR1 is MNHNS, CDR2 SASEGT, per germline. Trimming stripped 4 bases from V and 0 bases from J, with 6 bases between. The CDR3 loop reads CASSATVNTEAFF. Partial CDR3 DNA: TGTGCCAGCAGTGCGACTGTGAACACTGAA.

Worth noting for this clone: The read falls 3 residues short of the CDR3 end, and the missing part is taken from the germline J gene. The chain carries TRBV20-1 and TRBJ2-1; 7 bases agree with TRBD2. The V gene's germline CDR1 is DFQATT and CDR2 SNEGSKA (reference sequence). CDR3 length: 13 residues. Germline trimming cut 3 bases from V and 9 bases from J; bases unmatched to any gene: 8. Incomplete CDR3 DNA: TGCAGTGCTAGCCCCCAGCGGGAACGTGAG. This sequence encodes CSASPQRERE. The whole CDR3 protein reads CSASPQREREQFF.

A note on this clone: The read is 3 residues too short to cover the CDR3 end, so that end is filled in from the germline J gene. This chain connects TRBV2 to TRBJ1-2; 9 positions match TRBD1. Germline lookup yields CDR1 SNHLY and CDR2 FYNNEI. V gave up 4 bases and J gave up 3 bases; unmatched junction bases: 6. This CDR3 contains 15 residues. The sequenced part of the CDR3 DNA is TGTGCCAGCAGTGTGTCCAGGACAGGGGACTATGGC. Translated, it gives CASSVSRTGDYG. In full, the CDR3 reads CASSVSRTGDYGYTF. Drawing the rest from reference TRBV2 and TRBJ1-2, the complete variable domain is EPEVTQTPSHQVTQMGQEVILRCVPISNHLYFYWYRQILGQKVEFLVSFYNNEISEKSEIFDDQFSVERPDGSNFTLKIRSTKLEDSAMYFCASSVSRTGDYGYTFGSGTRLTVV.

Concerning this clone itself: The read terminates 3 residues before the CDR3 end, so the remaining end is supplied by the germline J gene. The rearrangement links TRBV7-9 to TRBJ2-2; D gene ambiguous. CDR3 size: 14 residues. V lost 2 bases, J lost 6 bases, and 10 bases lay in between. Germline lookup yields CDR1 SEHNR and CDR2 FQNEAQ (reference sequence). CDR3 protein: CASSLNPSAGELFF. The CDR3 DNA, read in part, is TGTGCCAGCAGCTTAAATCCGAGCGCCGGGGAG.

With regard to this clone: Coverage ceases 3 residues before the CDR3 finishes, and the germline J gene fills in the end. The rearrangement uses TRBV10-2 and TRBJ2-3; 10 nucleotides align to TRBD2. This CDR3 contains 14 residues. Unmatched junction bases numbered 7, after V lost 7 bases and J lost 6 bases. The germline CDR1 and CDR2 sequences are WSHSY and SAAADI. The sequenced part of the CDR3 DNA is TGCGCCAGCACGGGGCTAGCGGGAGTGGATACG. This encodes CASTGLAGVDT. The whole CDR3 reads CASTGLAGVDTQYF.

Points on this clone: The sequenced fragment ends 3 residues before the CDR3 boundary, so the rest is inferred from the germline J gene. This rearrangement joins TRBV2 to TRBJ2-1; 10 bases align to TRBD2. The germline gives CDR1 SNHLY, CDR2 FYNNEI. J was trimmed by 5 bases and V by 4 bases; bases with no gene match: 5. This CDR3 has 15 residues. CDR3 protein: CASSALAGIDNEQFF. The CDR3 bases that were read are TGTGCCAGCAGTGCACTAGCGGGAATTGACAATGAG.

Notes on this clone: The read stops 3 residues short of the end of the CDR3; the missing end is completed from the germline J gene. The chain recombines TRBV7-9 with TRBJ1-2, with a tentative D call TRBD1 (6 bases). The CDR3 is 11 residues long. Per germline, CDR1 SEHNR and CDR2 FQNEAQ (reference sequence). The CDR3 bases that were read are TGTGCCAGCAGCGTACAGGGCATC. It yields the protein CASSVQGI. The complete CDR3 protein is CASSVQGIYTF.

For this clone: The read falls 3 residues short of the CDR3 end, and the missing part is taken from the germline J gene. The chain has TRBV5-1 and TRBJ2-5, with TRBD1 as a possible D gene (6 bases). In germline, CDR1 is SGHRS, CDR2 YFSETQ. The V end lost 6 bases, the J end lost 5 bases, and 8 bases lay between the germline ends. The CDR3 extends over 11 amino acids. This chain's CDR3 is CASKGEETQYF. CDR3 bases read: TGCGCCAGCAAGGGGGAGGAGACC.

Worth noting for this clone: The read halts 3 residues ahead of the CDR3 end, with the missing end drawn from the germline J gene. The gene calls are TRBV5-6 and TRBJ2-5; D ambiguous. The CDR3 loop spans 14 amino acids. Germline lookup yields CDR1 SGHDT and CDR2 YYEEEE. With 0 bases removed from V and 7 bases from J, the gap between germline ends came to 13 bases. CDR3 protein: CASSLDSRLGTQYF. CDR3 bases read: TGTGCCAGCAGCTTGGACAGTCGGTTAGGGACC.

On this clone itself: The read comes to an end 3 residues before the CDR3 does, leaving the germline J gene to fill in the end. The chain links TRBV19 to TRBJ1-2; a possible D gene is TRBD1 (5 bases). V gave up 4 bases and J gave up 4 bases, with 22 bases separating them. Germline V CDR1 and CDR2: LNHDA, SQIVND (reference sequence). The CDR3 is made up of 17 amino acids. The DNA read from the CDR3 is TGTGCCAGTAGTAATCCCCCTGGCAGGGCCACTGGCTATGGC. This encodes CASSNPPGRATGYG. The whole CDR3 protein reads CASSNPPGRATGYGYTF.

Details on this clone: Coverage ceases 3 residues before the CDR3 finishes, and the germline J gene fills in the end. The chain carries TRBV18 and TRBJ1-5, with 9 bases that match TRBD1. Germline V gene sequence: CDR1 KGHSH, CDR2 LQKENI. CDR3 size: 16 residues. V dropped 1 base and J dropped 0; count of bases not matched to a gene: 1. The CDR3 DNA, read in part, is TGTGCCAGCTCACCACTGGGACAGGGTAGCAATCAGCCC. Protein sequence: CASSPLGQGSNQP. The full CDR3 protein reads CASSPLGQGSNQPQHF. The full variable domain, in which reference TRBV18 and TRBJ1-5 provide the parts outside the CDR3, is NAGVMQNPRHLVRRRGQEARLRCSPMKGHSHVYWYRQLPEEGLKFMVYLQKENIIDESGMPKERFSAEFPKEGPSILRIQQVVRGDSAAYFCASSPLGQGSNQPQHFGDGTRLSIL.

For this clone: The CDR3 goes on 3 residues after the read ends, and that part is filled in from the germline J gene. The rearrangement links TRBV2 to TRBJ2-3; TRBD1 matches at 10 bases. The CDR3 runs to 14 residues. The V gene's germline CDR1 is SNHLY and CDR2 FYNNEI. The part of the CDR3 DNA that was read is TGTGCCAGCACCCGGACAGGGGGAGGACAGCCG. It is translated as CASTRTGGGQP. The full CDR3 protein is CASTRTGGGQPQYF.

The part of the CDR3 DNA that was read is TGTGCCAGCAGCTTGTCGGAGGGGCCTCATGAAAAA. This encodes CASSLSEGPHEK. The complete CDR3 sequence is CASSLSEGPHEKLFF. The rearrangement links TRBV7-9 to TRBJ1-4; D might be TRBD1 (5 bases). The read terminates 3 residues before the CDR3 end, so the remaining end is supplied by the germline J gene. The germline V and J ends were trimmed by 3 bases and 6 bases, with 14 bases remaining between them. CDR1 is SEHNR, CDR2 FQNEAQ, per germline (reference sequence). This CDR3 contains 15 residues. The whole variable domain, filled in from reference TRBV7-9 and TRBJ1-4, reads DTGVSQNPRHKITKRGQNVTFRCDPISEHNRLYWYRQTLGQGPEFLTYFQNEAQLEKSRLLSDRFSAERPKGSFSTLEIQRTEQGDSAMYLCASSLSEGPHEKLFFGSGTQLSVL.

On this clone itself: The junction shows a germline mismatch at one end, possibly a read error. The DNA ends 3 residues before the CDR3 does, and the rest of the CDR3 is filled in from the germline J gene. The rearrangement joins TRBV7-9 to TRBJ2-3; TRBD1 or TRBD2 may be the D gene (8 bases each). This CDR3 has 14 residues. Per the germline V gene, CDR1 is SEHNR and CDR2 is FQNEAQ (reference sequence). This CDR3 is CASKAGVGTGTQYF. The CDR3 DNA, read in part, is TGTGCCAGTAAAGCGGGAGTCGGGACAGGTACG.

About this clone: The read terminates 3 residues ahead of where the CDR3 ends, so the germline J gene completes it. The chain uses TRBV28 and TRBJ1-2; D not certain. This CDR3 comprises 13 residues. In germline, CDR1 is MDHEN, CDR2 SYDVKM. V gave up 6 bases and J gave up 4 bases, with 12 bases separating them. Incomplete CDR3 DNA: TGTGCCAGCAGCAATCACCTAACCTATGGC. Translated, it gives CASSNHLTYG. The full CDR3 is CASSNHLTYGYTF.

About this clone itself: The sequence runs out 3 residues before the end of the CDR3; the remainder is reconstructed from the germline J gene. This sequence joins TRBV6-2 or TRBV6-3 and TRBJ1-1; weak D call: TRBD1 (6 bases). The CDR3 has 13 residues. V was pared by 6 bases and J by 1 base, with 9 bases between. The germline CDR1 and CDR2 sequences are MNHEY and SVGEGT. Partial CDR3 DNA: TGTGCCAGCAGGTCACAGGGGAACACTGAA. The encoded protein is CASRSQGNTE. The whole CDR3 is CASRSQGNTEAFF.